Detailed here is one TCR beta chain. These data originate in a study of cytomegalovirus exposure and HLA in healthy donors. TCRdb keeps only in-frame clones here, not all; method: immunoSEQ multiplex PCR. The profile shows roughly 150,000 clones, roughly 96% of them singletons. J was trimmed by 4 bases and V by 8 bases; bases with no gene match: 7. CDR1 and CDR2 from the germline V gene are SNHLY and FYNNEI. The CDR3 covers 13 residues. The sequencing input was PBMCs. The gene calls are TRBV2 and TRBJ2-5, with 7 nucleotides matching TRBD2. This TCR derives from a young woman in good health and CMV-seronegative. Here the CDR3 reads CASVGRGRETQYF. CDR3 nucleotides: TGTGCCAGCGTCGGGCGGGGGAGAGAGACCCAGTACTTC. Filled out from reference TRBV2 and TRBJ2-5, the complete variable domain reads EPEVTQTPSHQVTQMGQEVILRCVPISNHLYFYWYRQILGQKVEFLVSFYNNEISEKSEIFDDQFSVERPDGSNFTLKIRSTKLEDSAMYFCASVGRGRETQYFGPGTRLLVL.